Below are 23 T cell receptor beta chains sequenced from a single sample in a study of T cell repertoires in cytomegalovirus infection. Using its own MiXCR run on the reads, TCRdb lists one record per CDR3 protein. Of 75,000 to 95,000 distinct CDR3 sequences in the sample, 40% to 50% were seen once. The antigens of these receptors remain unknown. This material consisted of CD8+ T cells from cultured PBMCs, taken from culture after CMV antigen stimulation. These receptors were taken from a human donor in good health (CMV status not recorded). Some clones in this sample may be carry-over from other donors' samples.

The J gene is TRBJ2-1, the V gene TRBV5-4; D possibly corresponds to TRBD1 (6 bases). V dropped 2 bases and J dropped 9 bases, with 18 bases sitting between them. The V gene's germline CDR1 is SGHNT and CDR2 YYREEE (reference sequence). CDR3 length equals 15 residues. In nucleotides, the CDR3 is TGTGCCAGCAGCTTCAAACAGGGTGAGAAAGGTGAGCAGTTCTTC. It translates to CASSFKQGEKGEQFF.

This clonotype turned up a few times. The chain carries TRBV28 and TRBJ2-1, with 9 bases that match TRBD1. The CDR3 consists of 16 residues. The V segment lost 2 bases and the J segment 0 bases; nucleotides outside the gene matches: 2. Germline assignment: CDR1 MDHEN and CDR2 SYDVKM. The CDR3 sequence: CASSLPGQGSYNEQFF. The CDR3 region has the DNA TGTGCCAGCAGTTTACCGGGACAGGGCTCCTACAATGAGCAGTTCTTC.

The count of this clonotype is one. The chain links TRBV7-6 to TRBJ1-1, with a possible D match to TRBD1 (6 bases). V was trimmed by 0 bases and J by 6 bases, leaving 11 bases between them. In germline, CDR1 is SGHVS, CDR2 FNYEAQ. The CDR3 runs to 14 residues. CDR3 DNA sequence: TGTGCCAGCAGCTTAGCGAACAGGGACTCTGAAGCTTTCTTT. It translates to CASSLANRDSEAFF.

This clonotype was counted between two and nine times. The V gene is TRBV28, the J gene TRBJ2-7; D might be TRBD1 or TRBD2, each matching 5 bases. This CDR3 has 15 residues. CDR1 MDHEN and CDR2 SYDVKM come from the germline V gene. V was trimmed by 2 bases and J by 0 bases, leaving 11 bases between them. The DNA for the CDR3 is TGTGCCAGCAGTTTAATGCCAGGGAGCTCCTACGAGCAGTACTTC. Translated, it gives CASSLMPGSSYEQYF.

A single count supports this clonotype. This chain connects TRBV29-1 to TRBJ2-1; a possible D gene is TRBD2 (6 bases). V gave up 4 bases and J gave up 5 bases, with 21 bases separating them. The CDR3 loop spans 16 amino acids. Germline lookup yields CDR1 SQVTM and CDR2 ANQGSEA. CDR3 amino acids: CSVAAWGDGANNEQFF. The CDR3, as DNA: TGCAGCGTTGCCGCCTGGGGGGACGGGGCTAACAATGAGCAGTTCTTC.

The chain has TRBV10-3 and TRBJ1-2; 8 bases map to TRBD1. This CDR3 has 15 amino acids. The germline CDR1 and CDR2 sequences are ENHRY and SYGVKD. V shed 1 base and J 2 bases; nucleotides not matched to a gene: 3. CDR3 sequence (DNA): TGTGCCATCAGTGAGTACAGGACAGGGAACTATGGCTACACCTTC. This gives the protein CAISEYRTGNYGYTF.

Ten or more counts support this clonotype. The chain uses TRBV4-2 and TRBJ2-2; 8 bases fit TRBD2. The CDR3 consists of 17 residues. Per the germline V gene, CDR1 is LGHNA and CDR2 is YNFKEQ. Unmatched junction bases numbered 8, after V lost 2 bases and J lost 3 bases. Written as DNA, the CDR3 is TGTGCCAGCAGCCAACCCACGGGACTAGATGACACCGGGGAGCTGTTTTTT. It codes for CASSQPTGLDDTGELFF.

V usage is TRBV19 and J usage is TRBJ2-7; D gene uncertain. Deletions cut 3 bases from V and 1 base from J, with 7 bases between. This CDR3 comprises 13 residues. The germline V gene encodes CDR1 LNHDA and CDR2 SQIVND (reference sequence). This CDR3 is CASSIDPSYEQYF. In DNA form, the CDR3 reads TGTGCCAGTAGTATCGACCCATCCTACGAGCAGTACTTC.

This clonotype was recorded a few times. This chain connects TRBV27 to TRBJ1-4, with 11 bases that match TRBD1. Trimming removed 4 bases from V and 7 bases from J; junction bases left unmatched: 2. The length of the CDR3 is 14 residues. Germline V CDR1 and CDR2: MNHEY, SMNVEV (reference sequence). For the CDR3, the DNA is TGTGCCAGCAGTTATGGACAGGGGGCTGAAAAACTGTTTTTT. Its protein product is CASSYGQGAEKLFF.

CDR3: CASNYGAGEGTQYF. The CDR3 DNA reads TGTGCCAGCAACTACGGCGCAGGCGAAGGGACCCAGTACTTC. The rearrangement uses TRBV6-8 and TRBJ2-5; D remains unclear. Germline V gives CDR1 MNHGY, CDR2 SAAAGT. The CDR3 contains 14 residues. V was pared by 7 bases and J by 7 bases, with 19 bases between.

This clonotype was seen a handful of times. The chain joins TRBV6-5 to TRBJ2-3; TRBD2 matches 7 bases. The CDR3 spans 16 residues. Germline V gives CDR1 MNHEY, CDR2 SVGAGI. V lost 0 bases, J lost 1 base, and 4 bases stayed unmatched. The CDR3 nucleotides read TGTGCCAGCAGTTACTCGGGGGAGGGCGGCACAGATACGCAGTATTTT. It translates to CASSYSGEGGTDTQYF.

The CDR3 sequence: CSARDVGRGTAGELFF. DNA of the CDR3: TGCAGTGCTAGAGATGTCGGCAGGGGAACGGCCGGGGAGCTGTTTTTT. The chain carries TRBV20-1 and TRBJ2-2; TRBD1 might be the D (6 bases). Between the trimmed V and J ends, which lost 0 bases and 6 bases, there was a span of 17 bases. CDR3 length: 16 residues. Germline CDR1 reads DFQATT; CDR2 reads SNEGSKA (reference sequence).

This sequence joins TRBV11-2 and TRBJ2-6; D is perhaps TRBD1 (5 bases). Germline loops: CDR1 SGHAT, CDR2 FQNNGV. V lost 3 bases and J 0 bases, leaving 18 bases between the germline ends. The CDR3 length is 19 residues. CDR3 loop: CASSLWRQTSASGANVLTF. The DNA of the CDR3 is TGTGCCAGCAGCTTGTGGAGACAGACAAGCGCCTCTGGGGCCAACGTCCTGACTTTC.

This clonotype was found a few times. The chain carries TRBV4-2 and TRBJ2-3; TRBD2 matches 12 bases. J was trimmed by 4 bases and V by 3 bases; bases with no gene match: 17. This CDR3 has 20 residues. The germline CDR1 and CDR2 sequences are LGHNA and YNFKEQ. CDR3 loop: CASSHPGPLAGGLRADTQYF. The CDR3 DNA follows: TGTGCCAGCAGCCATCCTGGCCCCCTAGCGGGGGGGCTTCGGGCAGATACGCAGTATTTT.

A remark on this clonotype: The conserved phenylalanine or tryptophan is not found at the CDR3 terminus, so this likely reflects a read error. The chain recombines TRBV7-3 with TRBJ1-1, with 10 bases aligning to TRBD1. CDR3 length equals 13 residues. Unmatched junction bases numbered 3, after V lost 3 bases and J lost 8 bases. CDR1 SGHTA and CDR2 FQGTGA come from the germline V gene. This chain's CDR3 is CASSFGTGVEAFL. Written as DNA, the CDR3 is TGTGCCAGCAGCTTCGGGACAGGGGTCGAAGCTTTCTTG.

The genes are TRBV2 and TRBJ2-5; 7 bases are shared with TRBD1. Trimming cost V 10 bases and J 0 bases; bases outside gene matches: 11. The CDR3 length is 15 residues. The germline gives CDR1 SNHLY, CDR2 FYNNEI. The CDR3 protein is CATVDREKYQETQYF. In DNA, the CDR3 is TGTGCCACCGTTGACAGGGAAAAGTACCAAGAGACCCAGTACTTC.

V and J are TRBV7-2 and TRBJ2-7; tentatively, D is TRBD2 (5 bases). CDR1 and CDR2 (germline): SGHTA, FQGNSA. There are 15 residues in the CDR3. Trimming cost V 6 bases and J 1 base, with 16 bases left between them. CDR3 nucleotide sequence: TGTGCCAGCAGTACCGAGGCGGGCGGTTCCTACGAGCAGTACTTC. Protein sequence: CASSTEAGGSYEQYF.

The V and J genes are TRBV2 and TRBJ1-5, with 7 positions matching TRBD1. This CDR3 spans 15 amino acids. V shed 6 bases, J shed 0 bases, and the junction held 5 bases outside the gene matches. CDR1 is SNHLY and CDR2 is FYNNEI in the germline V gene. CDR3 nucleotide sequence: TGTGCCAGCAGCCGGGGACAGATTAGCAATCAGCCCCAGCATTTT. Translation: CASSRGQISNQPQHF.

This clonotype was seen a handful of times. This chain uses TRBV6-5 with TRBJ1-5; 7 nucleotides line up with TRBD1. The trim removed 5 bases at V and 7 bases at J, leaving 11 bases unmatched. The CDR3 has 15 residues. CDR1 and CDR2 (germline): MNHEY, SVGAGI. The CDR3 DNA is TGTGCCAGCAGTCGGGACAGCGACCGAGACCAGCCCCAGCATTTT. The encoded protein is CASSRDSDRDQPQHF.

The rearrangement joins TRBV5-1 to TRBJ1-5; D not certain. The germline gives CDR1 SGHRS, CDR2 YFSETQ. The CDR3 consists of 15 residues. V lost 2 bases and J 0 bases, leaving 9 bases between the germline ends. The CDR3 region is CASSLGMYSNQPQHF. CDR3 nucleotide sequence: TGCGCCAGCAGCTTAGGCATGTATAGCAATCAGCCCCAGCATTTT.

This clonotype was observed a few times. The chain employs TRBV4-1 and TRBJ2-1; 12 bases are shared with TRBD2. CDR1 and CDR2 from the germline V gene are MGHRA and YSYEKL. V shed 1 base, J shed 5 bases, and the junction held 3 bases outside the gene matches. The CDR3 sequence is 16 residues long. The CDR3, as DNA: TGCGCCAGCAGCCAAGTTCGGACTAGCGGGGACAATGAGCAGTTCTTC. Amino acids: CASSQVRTSGDNEQFF.

This clonotype has more than one count but fewer than ten. The genes are TRBV29-1 and TRBJ2-7; maybe TRBD1 (6 bases). The CDR3 length is 16 residues. Germline CDR1 reads SQVTM; CDR2 reads ANQGSEA. Trimming took 6 bases from V and 1 from J, leaving 22 bases between them. The DNA for the CDR3 is TGCAGCGTGGATGGGGGCCCGGGACGCCCATCCTACGAGCAGTACTTC. Its protein product is CSVDGGPGRPSYEQYF.

The rearrangement joins TRBV6-6 to TRBJ2-3, with D possibly being TRBD2 (5 bases). Germline CDR1 and CDR2: MNHNY and SVGAGI (reference sequence). This CDR3 spans 12 amino acids. Trimming took off 6 bases at V and 5 bases at J, with 9 bases between the two ends. CDR3 bases: TGTGCCAGCAGACCAGAGGGAGATACGCAGTATTTT. It encodes CASRPEGDTQYF.